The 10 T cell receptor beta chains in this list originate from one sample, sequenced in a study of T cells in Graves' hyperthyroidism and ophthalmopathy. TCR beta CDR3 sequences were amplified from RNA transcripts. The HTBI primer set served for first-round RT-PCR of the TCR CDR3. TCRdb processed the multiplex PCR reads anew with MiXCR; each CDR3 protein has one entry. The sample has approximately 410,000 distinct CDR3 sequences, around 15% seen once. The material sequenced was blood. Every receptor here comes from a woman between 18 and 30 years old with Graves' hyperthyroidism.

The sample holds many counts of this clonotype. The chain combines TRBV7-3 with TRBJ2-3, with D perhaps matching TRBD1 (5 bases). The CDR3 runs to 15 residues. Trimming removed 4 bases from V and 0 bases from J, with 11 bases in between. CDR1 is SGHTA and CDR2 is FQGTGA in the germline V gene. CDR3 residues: CASSSATVSTDTQYF. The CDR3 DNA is TGTGCCAGCAGCTCGGCGACAGTTAGCACAGATACGCAGTATTTT.

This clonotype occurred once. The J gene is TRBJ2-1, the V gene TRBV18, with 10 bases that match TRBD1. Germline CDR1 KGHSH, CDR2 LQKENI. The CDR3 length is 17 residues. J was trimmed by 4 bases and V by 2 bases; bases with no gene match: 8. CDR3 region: CASSPTTGTGAYNEQFF. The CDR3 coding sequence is TGTGCCAGCTCACCAACGACCGGGACAGGGGCTTACAATGAGCAGTTCTTC.

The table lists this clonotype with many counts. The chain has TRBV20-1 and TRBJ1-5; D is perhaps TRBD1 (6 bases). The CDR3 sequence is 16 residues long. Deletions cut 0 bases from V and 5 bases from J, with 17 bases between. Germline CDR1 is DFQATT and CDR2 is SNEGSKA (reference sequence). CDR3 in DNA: TGCAGTGCTAGAGATCGAACAGGGTATGGCGATCAGCCCCAGCATTTT. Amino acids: CSARDRTGYGDQPQHF.

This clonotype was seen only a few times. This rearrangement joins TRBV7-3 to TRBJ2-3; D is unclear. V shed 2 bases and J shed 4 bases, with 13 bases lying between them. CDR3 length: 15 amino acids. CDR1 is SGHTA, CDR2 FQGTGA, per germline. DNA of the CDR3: TGTGCCAGCAGCTTACGACCCCACCACGCAGATACGCAGTATTTT. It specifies CASSLRPHHADTQYF.

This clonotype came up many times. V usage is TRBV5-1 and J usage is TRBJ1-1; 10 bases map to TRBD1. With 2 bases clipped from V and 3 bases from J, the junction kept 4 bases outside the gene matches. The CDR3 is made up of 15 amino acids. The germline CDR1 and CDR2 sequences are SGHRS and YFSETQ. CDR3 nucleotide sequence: TGCGCCAGCAGCTTTGGACAGGGGGGGGACACTGAAGCTTTCTTT. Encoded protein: CASSFGQGGDTEAFF.

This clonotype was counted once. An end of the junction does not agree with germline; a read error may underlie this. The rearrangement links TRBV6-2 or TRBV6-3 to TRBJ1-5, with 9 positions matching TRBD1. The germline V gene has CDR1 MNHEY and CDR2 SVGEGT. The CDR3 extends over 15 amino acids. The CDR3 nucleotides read TGTGCCAGCAGTCAGACAGGGGGGAGCAATCAGCCCCTGCATTTT. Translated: CASSQTGGSNQPLHF.

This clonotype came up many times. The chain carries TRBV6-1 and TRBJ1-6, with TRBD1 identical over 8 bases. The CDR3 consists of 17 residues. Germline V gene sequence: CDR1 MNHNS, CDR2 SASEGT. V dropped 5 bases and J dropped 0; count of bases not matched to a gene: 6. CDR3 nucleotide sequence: TGTGCCAGCAGTATCCAGGGGACAGGCTCCTATAATTCACCCCTCCACTTT. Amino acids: CASSIQGTGSYNSPLHF.

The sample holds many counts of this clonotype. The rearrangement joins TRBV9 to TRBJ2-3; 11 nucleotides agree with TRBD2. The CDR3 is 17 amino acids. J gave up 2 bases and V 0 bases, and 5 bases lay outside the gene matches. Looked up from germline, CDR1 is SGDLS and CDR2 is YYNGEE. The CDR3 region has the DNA TGTGCCAGCAGCGTAGATGGGACTAGCGGCCTCACAGATACGCAGTATTTT. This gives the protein CASSVDGTSGLTDTQYF.

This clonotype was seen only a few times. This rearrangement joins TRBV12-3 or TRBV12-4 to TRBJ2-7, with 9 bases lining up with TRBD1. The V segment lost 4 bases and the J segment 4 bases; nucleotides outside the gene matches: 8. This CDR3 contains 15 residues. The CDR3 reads CASSSVGTGLYEQYF. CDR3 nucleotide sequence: TGTGCCAGCAGTTCTGTCGGGACAGGGCTTTACGAGCAGTACTTC.

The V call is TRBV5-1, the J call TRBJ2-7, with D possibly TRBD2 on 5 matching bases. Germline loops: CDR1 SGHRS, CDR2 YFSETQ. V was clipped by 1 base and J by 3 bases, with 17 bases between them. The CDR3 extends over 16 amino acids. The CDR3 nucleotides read TGCGCCAGCAGCTTGATTGGGAGTATCTCGGGCTACGAGCAGTACTTC. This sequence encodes CASSLIGSISGYEQYF. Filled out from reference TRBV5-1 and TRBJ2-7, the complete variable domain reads KAGVTQTPRYLIKTRGQQVTLSCSPISGHRSVSWYQQTPGQGLQFLFEYFSETQRNKGNFPGRFSGRQFSNSRSEMNVSTLELGDSALYLCASSLIGSISGYEQYFGPGTRLTVT.